These T cell receptor beta chains were read from a single sample in a study of T cell responses to AZD1222 COVID-19 vaccine. Using immunoSEQ multiplex PCR, the repertoire was profiled, and TCRdb retains in-frame clones only, with some absent. The sample yields 130,000 or so clones, 86% seen once. The source material was peripheral blood, sampled on day 0 of AZD1222 vaccination. The receptors originated from an adult in good health. Each CDR3 is given with its conserved first and last residue. The D gene is left open where the match is weak. Not all rows give a size; the values are once, few, many and, for expanded clones, a class.

.	TRBJ2-1	TRBV7-3	.	CASSQGRNNEQFF	TGTGCCAGCAGCCAAGGACGTAACAATGAGCAGTTCTTC
TRBD1	TRBJ2-7	TRBV7-6	.	CASSLSADRGHEQYF	TGTGCCAGCAGCCTTAGCGCCGACAGGGGACACGAGCAGTACTTC
.	TRBJ1-6	TRBV28	.	CASSFRGSYNSPLHF	TGTGCCAGCAGTTTCAGGGGCTCCTATAATTCACCCCTCCACTTT
.	TRBJ2-5	TRBV7-9	once	CASIHGGSETQYF	TGTGCCAGCATCCACGGGGGATCCGAGACCCAGTACTTC
.	TRBJ2-3	TRBV3-1/TRBV3-2	.	CASSRGSTDTQYF	TGTGCCAGCAGCCGGGGTAGCACAGATACGCAGTATTTT
TRBD2	TRBJ2-7	TRBV6-5	.	CASSYGTSGSTYEQYF	TGTGCCAGCAGTTACGGAACTAGCGGGTCAACCTACGAGCAGTACTTC
.	TRBJ2-6	TRBV19	.	CASSLPRDSGANVLTF	TGTGCCAGTAGTTTACCCAGGGACTCCGGGGCCAACGTCCTGACTTTC
.	TRBJ2-1	TRBV6-2/TRBV6-3	.	CASSQGLVGQFF	TGTGCCAGCAGCCAAGGACTCGTGGGACAGTTCTTC
TRBD1	TRBJ1-2	TRBV7-8	once	CASTQGTGYGYTF	TGTGCCAGCACCCAGGGGACAGGGTATGGCTACACCTTC
.	TRBJ1-1	TRBV5-4	few	CASRGDRDPVLGAFF	TGTGCCAGCCGGGGCGACCGGGACCCGGTACTGGGAGCTTTCTTT
TRBD1	TRBJ1-6	TRBV2	once	CASSDPGTGTSPLHF	TGTGCCAGCAGTGACCCCGGGACAGGCACCTCACCCCTCCACTTT
.	TRBJ1-1	TRBV24-1	.	CATSGPNTEAFF	TGTGCCACCAGTGGGCCGAACACTGAAGCTTTCTTT
.	TRBJ2-1	TRBV28	once	CASSFDTLYNEQFF	TGTGCCAGCAGTTTCGACACCCTCTACAATGAGCAGTTCTTC
.	TRBJ2-7	TRBV30	.	CAFTEGWSYEQYF	TGTGCCTTCACCGAAGGTTGGTCCTACGAGCAGTACTTC
TRBD1	TRBJ2-1	TRBV7-2	.	CASSLYGQGTSYNEQFF	TGTGCCAGCAGCCTTTATGGACAGGGGACATCCTACAATGAGCAGTTCTTC
.	TRBJ2-2	TRBV7-2	.	CASSFRRTNTGELFF	TGTGCCAGCAGCTTTCGACGTACGAACACCGGGGAGCTGTTTTTT
.	TRBJ2-7	TRBV2	.	CASSVAGSTEQYF	TGTGCCAGCAGTGTGGCAGGGTCTACGGAGCAGTACTTC
.	TRBJ1-5	TRBV5-6	.	CASSLFASNQPQHF	TGTGCCAGCAGCTTGTTCGCTAGCAATCAGCCCCAGCATTTT
TRBD2	TRBJ2-7	TRBV7-2	.	CASSRRTSGPEQYF	TGTGCCAGCAGCCGTAGGACTAGCGGTCCGGAGCAGTACTTC
.	TRBJ1-2	TRBV29-1	.	CSVVGGTRYTF	TGCAGCGTTGTTGGGGGCACCCGCTACACCTTC
TRBD1	TRBJ1-2	TRBV19	once	CASSIQGANYGYTF	TGTGCCAGTAGTATACAGGGGGCTAACTATGGCTACACCTTC
.	TRBJ1-2	TRBV6-6	.	CASSPHPGSRSANGYTF	TGTGCCAGCAGTCCTCATCCGGGGTCTCGGAGTGCCAATGGCTACACCTTC